What follows describes a single T cell receptor beta chain. Sequencing used immunoSEQ multiplex PCR; TCRdb keeps in-frame clones, though not all of them. The table includes tens of thousands of clones, more than 75% detected once. Trimming shortened V by 0 bases and J by 3 bases, and 12 bases separated the two germline ends. The CDR3 contains 16 residues. Germline values: CDR1 SGHAT, CDR2 FQNNGV. The data were obtained in a study of OX40 agonist ivuxolimab in advanced cancers. Study-wide context: Eligibility admitted prior anti-PD-1, anti-PD-L1 or anti-CTLA-4 therapy; roughly 37% had some. Three patients showed partial responses: one hepatocellular carcinoma and two cutaneous melanoma cases.

The cohort excluded patients with autoimmune disease history or systemic immunosuppression. With baseline, cycle 4 day 1, and cycle 7 day 1 as timepoints, blood was sampled. This sample comprised CD4+ or CD8+ T cells sorted from blood, obtained in a trial of the OX40 agonist ivuxolimab. The clonotype comes from an adult with an advanced solid tumor such as melanoma, head and neck, liver or kidney cancer. V is TRBV11-2 and J is TRBJ1-5; the D is unclear. The CDR3 sequence is CASSLDSFAPNQPQHF. For the CDR3, the DNA is TGTGCCAGCAGCTTAGACTCCTTCGCACCCAATCAGCCCCAGCATTTT.